The sequence of this T cell receptor beta chain was determined in a study of blood T cell repertoires in COVID-19 (dated by TCRdb to about 2020). Background on the whole study: Collaborator samples came from the United States, Italy and Spain and covered acute and convalescent phases of COVID-19. The repertoires were made available in a free public database intended to serve as a resource for research on the immune response to SARS-CoV-2. The sample metadata nearly always contained a de-identified subject ID, COVID-19 status, age in years and sex. Samples were obtained from the ongoing ImmuneRACE study (first 160 participants) and from 1,254 subjects provided by 6 global collaborators. Where available, HLA class I and class II types were taken from metadata supplied by the sample provider and were not determined by assay-based typing. The dataset comprised deeply sampled blood TCRbeta repertoires from subjects exposed to, actively infected with, or recovered from COVID-19. The prospective study material was composed of cDNA or gDNA derived from T cells, B-cell-depleted T cells, or PBMCs. Beyond this particular receptor, the publication reports: The amount of clinical and demographic metadata varied by source and participant and was provided uncurated.

At one collaborating source in Seattle, patients were enrolled during active infection and were followed longitudinally through the course of disease. The collaborating institutions used their own protocols to collect whole blood in K2EDTA tubes. For TCRbeta analysis, collaborators shipped samples as frozen whole blood, isolated PBMCs, or DNA extracted from either of those sample types. The CDR3 holds 15 amino acids from the cysteine to the phenylalanine. Left in the record is the CDR3 DNA by itself, 45 bases read in frame from the first base. V ends up 3 bases short and J 5 bases short, with an unmatched junction base count of 8. For CDR1 and CDR2, the germline V gene (reference sequence) lists WNHNN and SYGVQD. As for this clone: Its antigen has not been determined. No base quality information exists; no much larger clone differs at one position.

TCRbeta CDR3 regions were amplified from genomic DNA by means of the immunoSEQ Assay, a bias-controlled multiplex PCR. For the original study's pipeline: Nucleated cell counts per sample were estimated from amplification of reference gene primers within the assay. To quantify the absolute abundance of each unique TCRbeta CDR3 rearrangement, sequence reads were collapsed and filtered. Productive Simpson clonality was computed per sample as the square root of Simpson's diversity index over productive rearrangements. TCRdb took over this immuneACCESS table, retaining in-frame rearrangements with V and J assigned. Such tables are incomplete; in checked studies, under half of the missing clones stem from an unresolved V gene, and the remainder is unexplained. V and J calls and clone size are given by that table; D and trimming were obtained from the DNA. The sample records 540,000 or so clones, around 90% of which are singletons. The ten most abundant clones make up around 7.8% of the sample.

This TCR came from a woman in her forties or fifties with COVID-19, enrolled during active disease. The specimen was peripheral blood. The rearrangement combines TRBV10-1 with TRBJ2-7, and TRBD1 matches 9 of the central bases. At the DNA level, the sequence is TGCGCCAGCAGTGAAGGGACAGGGATACGGGACGAGCAGTACTTC. It encodes CASSEGTGIRDEQYF.